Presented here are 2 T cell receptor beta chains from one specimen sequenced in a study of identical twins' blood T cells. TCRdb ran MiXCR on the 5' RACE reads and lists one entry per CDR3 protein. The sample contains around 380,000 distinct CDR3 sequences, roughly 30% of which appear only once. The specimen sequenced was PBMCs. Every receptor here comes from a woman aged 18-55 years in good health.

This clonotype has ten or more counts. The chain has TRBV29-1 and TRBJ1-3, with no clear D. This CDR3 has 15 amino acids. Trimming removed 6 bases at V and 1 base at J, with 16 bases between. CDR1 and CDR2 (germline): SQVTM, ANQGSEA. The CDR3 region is CSVREVWGSGNTIYF. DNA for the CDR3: TGCAGCGTCCGGGAAGTCTGGGGATCTGGAAACACCATATATTTT.

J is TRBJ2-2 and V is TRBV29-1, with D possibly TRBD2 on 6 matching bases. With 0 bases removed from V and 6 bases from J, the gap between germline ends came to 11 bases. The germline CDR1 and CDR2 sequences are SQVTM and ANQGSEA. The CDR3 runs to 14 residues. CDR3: CSVEDRGSAGELFF. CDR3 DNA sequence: TGCAGCGTTGAAGATCGGGGGAGTGCCGGGGAGCTGTTTTTT.